Listed below are T cell receptor beta chains from one sample, sequenced in a study of Ad26.COV2.S vaccination and SARS-CoV-2 variants. This table comes from immunoSEQ multiplex PCR, and its TCRdb copy is limited to in-frame clones, with some not included. There are 300,000 to 350,000 clones in the sample; approximately 90% occur only once, and 5% lies in the top ten. The starting material was peripheral blood, obtained in a trial of Ad26.COV2.S vaccine versus placebo. The receptors stem from a person between 18 and 59 years old who received the Ad26.COV2.S COVID-19 vaccine or a placebo. Both conserved end residues are part of each CDR3. The order of the fields is CDR3 length, clone size, D gene, J gene, V gene, CDR3 DNA, CDR3 protein. A D gene is named only where the DNA matches it firmly. For some rows the clone size is stated as once, few or many, or as a class when expanded; others skip it.

>13|.|TRBD1|TRBJ1-1|TRBV28
TGTGCCAGCAGAACCACAGGGGACACTGAAGCTTTCTTT
CASRTTGDTEAFF
>15|.|.|TRBJ1-1|TRBV7-2
TGTGCCAGCAGCTCACAGGGCCCGATGAGTACTGAAGCTTTCTTT
CASSSQGPMSTEAFF
>15|.|TRBD1|TRBJ2-5|TRBV30
TGTGCCTGGAGCTTCGGACAGGGCGGGCAAGAGACCCAGTACTTC
CAWSFGQGGQETQYF
>14|.|.|TRBJ2-1|TRBV18
TGTGCCAGCTCACCACCGGGAAAGTACAATGAGCAGTTCTTC
CASSPPGKYNEQFF
>13|.|TRBD1|TRBJ1-1|TRBV6-5
TGTGCCAGCAGGTCCAGGGGGGAGGCTGAAGCTTTCTTT
CASRSRGEAEAFF
>15|.|.|TRBJ1-5|TRBV6-1
TGTGCCAGCAGTGAATTTGAAGGGGTCCACCAGCCCCAGCATTTT
CASSEFEGVHQPQHF
>15|.|.|TRBJ1-5|TRBV10-3
TGTGCCATCAGTGGTTCACGAGGGCCGGCTCAGCCCCAGCATTTT
CAISGSRGPAQPQHF
>15|.|TRBD2|TRBJ2-1|TRBV30
TGTGCCTGGAGTCTAGCGGGAGGGCCTTGCGGTGAGCAGTTCTTC
CAWSLAGGPCGEQFF
>16|.|.|TRBJ1-6|TRBV18
TGTGCCAGCTCCGCGGGGTGGGGCTCTGGTGGTTCACCCCTCCACTTT
CASSAGWGSGGSPLHF
>15|once|.|TRBJ1-1|TRBV19
TGTGCCAGTAGTTCCAACCCTACGATGAACACTGAAGCTTTCTTT
CASSSNPTMNTEAFF